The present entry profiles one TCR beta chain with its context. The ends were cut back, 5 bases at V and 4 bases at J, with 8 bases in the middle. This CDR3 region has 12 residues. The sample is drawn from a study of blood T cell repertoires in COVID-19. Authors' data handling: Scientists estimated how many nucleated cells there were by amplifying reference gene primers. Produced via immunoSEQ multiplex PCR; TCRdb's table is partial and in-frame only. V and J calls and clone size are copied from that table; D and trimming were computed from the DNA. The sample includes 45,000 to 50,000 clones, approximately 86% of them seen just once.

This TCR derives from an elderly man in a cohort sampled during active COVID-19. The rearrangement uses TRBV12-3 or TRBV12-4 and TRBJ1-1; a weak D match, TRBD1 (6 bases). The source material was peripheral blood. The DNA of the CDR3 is TGTGCCAGCAGTACAGGGTTCACTGAAGCTTTCTTT. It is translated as CASSTGFTEAFF.